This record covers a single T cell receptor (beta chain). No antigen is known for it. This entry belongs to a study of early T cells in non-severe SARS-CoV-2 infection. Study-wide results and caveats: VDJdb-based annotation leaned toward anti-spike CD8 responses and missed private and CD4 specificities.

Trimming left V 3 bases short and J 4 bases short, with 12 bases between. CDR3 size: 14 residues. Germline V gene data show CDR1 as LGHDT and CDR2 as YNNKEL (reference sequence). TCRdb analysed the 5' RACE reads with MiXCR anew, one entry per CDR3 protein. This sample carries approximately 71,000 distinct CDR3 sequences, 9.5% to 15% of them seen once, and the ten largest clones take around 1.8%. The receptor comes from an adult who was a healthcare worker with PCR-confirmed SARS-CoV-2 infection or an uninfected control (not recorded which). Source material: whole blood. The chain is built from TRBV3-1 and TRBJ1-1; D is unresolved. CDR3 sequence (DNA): TGTGCCAGCAGCCAGGCCCGGGGTGTCACTGAAGCTTTCTTT. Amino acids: CASSQARGVTEAFF.